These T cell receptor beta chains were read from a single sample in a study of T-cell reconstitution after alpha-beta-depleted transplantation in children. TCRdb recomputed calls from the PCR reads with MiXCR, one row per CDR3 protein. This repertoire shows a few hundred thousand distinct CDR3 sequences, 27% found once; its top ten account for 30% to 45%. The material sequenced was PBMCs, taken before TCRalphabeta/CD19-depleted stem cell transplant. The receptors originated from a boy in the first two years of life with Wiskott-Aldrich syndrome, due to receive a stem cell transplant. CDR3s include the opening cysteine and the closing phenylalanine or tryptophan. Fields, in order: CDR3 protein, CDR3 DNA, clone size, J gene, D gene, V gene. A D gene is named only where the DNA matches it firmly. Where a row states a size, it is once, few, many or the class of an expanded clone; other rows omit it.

CDR3: CASSYWMNPNTGELFF
DNA: TGTGCCAGCAGTTATTGGATGAATCCCAACACCGGGGAGCTGTTTTTT
size: -
J: TRBJ2-2
D: -
V: TRBV6-5

CDR3: CASSLDTSGSTHNEQFF
DNA: TGCGCCAGCAGCTTGGATACTAGCGGGAGTACCCACAATGAGCAGTTCTTC
size: few
J: TRBJ2-1
D: TRBD2
V: TRBV5-1

CDR3: CASSLRTGGGGFINTEAFF
DNA: TGTGCCAGCAGCTTGCGCACAGGGGGCGGAGGCTTTATAAACACTGAAGCTTTCTTT
size: -
J: TRBJ1-1
D: TRBD1
V: TRBV11-1

CDR3: CASSPSGGARPTDTQYF
DNA: TGTGCCAGCAGCCCTTCGGGCGGCGCCCGTCCCACTGATACGCAGTATTTT
size: -
J: TRBJ2-3
D: -
V: TRBV7-7

CDR3: CASSDGQGFDTQYF
DNA: TGTGCCAGCAGTGACGGTCAGGGGTTTGATACGCAGTATTTT
size: -
J: TRBJ2-3
D: -
V: TRBV6-4

CDR3: CSARKPVAGDFPDTQYF
DNA: TGCAGTGCTAGAAAGCCCGTAGCGGGAGACTTTCCAGATACGCAGTATTTT
size: -
J: TRBJ2-3
D: TRBD2
V: TRBV20-1

CDR3: CSVLGMGLDYGYTF
DNA: TGCAGCGTGTTGGGTATGGGATTAGACTATGGCTACACCTTC
size: -
J: TRBJ1-2
D: -
V: TRBV29-1

CDR3: CASSLAGGSNNYGYTF
DNA: TGTGCCAGCAGCTTAGCGGGGGGCAGCAACAACTATGGCTACACCTTC
size: -
J: TRBJ1-2
D: -
V: TRBV7-9

CDR3: CSAKELPKNIQYF
DNA: TGCAGTGCTAAAGAATTACCCAAAAACATTCAGTACTTC
size: few
J: TRBJ2-4
D: -
V: TRBV20-1

CDR3: CASSYRLNEQFF
DNA: TGTGCCAGCAGTTACCGGTTGAATGAGCAGTTCTTC
size: -
J: TRBJ2-1
D: -
V: TRBV28

CDR3: CASSLEGPGVADTQYF
DNA: TGTGCCAGCAGTTTAGAAGGCCCCGGAGTTGCAGATACGCAGTATTTT
size: -
J: TRBJ2-3
D: -
V: TRBV12-3/TRBV12-4

CDR3: CSARDPLKEGYTF
DNA: TGCAGTGCTAGAGATCCCCTGAAGGAAGGCTACACCTTC
size: -
J: TRBJ1-2
D: -
V: TRBV20-1

CDR3: CASSSDRVNTGELFF
DNA: TGCGCCAGCAGCTCCGACAGGGTGAACACCGGGGAGCTGTTTTTT
size: -
J: TRBJ2-2
D: TRBD1
V: TRBV5-1

CDR3: CASSLELDSPLHF
DNA: TGTGCCAGCAGCTTAGAGCTAGATTCCCCCCTCCACTTT
size: few
J: TRBJ1-6
D: -
V: TRBV7-7

CDR3: CSARDGLAVIRVNNEQFF
DNA: TGCAGTGCTAGGGACGGTCTAGCGGTCATTCGGGTTAACAATGAGCAGTTCTTC
size: few
J: TRBJ2-1
D: TRBD2
V: TRBV20-1

CDR3: CATSIPTDTQYF
DNA: TGTGCCACCAGCATCCCCACAGATACGCAGTATTTT
size: -
J: TRBJ2-3
D: -
V: TRBV15

CDR3: CASSQPGQLTGELFF
DNA: TGCGCCAGCAGCCAGCCCGGACAGCTGACCGGGGAGCTGTTTTTT
size: -
J: TRBJ2-2
D: -
V: TRBV4-1

CDR3: CASSFPGTDSAYSNQPQHF
DNA: TGTGCCAGCAGTTTCCCCGGGACAGATTCAGCTTATAGCAATCAGCCCCAGCATTTT
size: many
J: TRBJ1-5
D: TRBD1
V: TRBV28

CDR3: CSARRRAMYNEQFF
DNA: TGCAGCGCTCGGAGGAGGGCCATGTACAATGAGCAGTTCTTC
size: few
J: TRBJ2-1
D: -
V: TRBV29-1

CDR3: CAKRDAYEQYF
DNA: TGTGCCAAAAGGGACGCCTACGAGCAGTACTTC
size: few
J: TRBJ2-7
D: -
V: TRBV28

CDR3: CSPPVGTSGRATDTQYF
DNA: TGCAGTCCTCCGGTCGGGACTAGCGGGAGGGCAACAGATACGCAGTATTTT
size: -
J: TRBJ2-3
D: TRBD2
V: TRBV20-1

CDR3: CASSQGVSAEAFF
DNA: TGTGCCAGCAGCCAAGGAGTTTCGGCAGAAGCTTTCTTT
size: few
J: TRBJ1-1
D: -
V: TRBV3-1